This entry lists 23 T cell receptor beta chains sequenced from one sample in a study of metastatic and nonmetastatic thyroid tumors. TCRdb recomputed clones from the PCR reads via MiXCR. Of thousands of clones in the sample, roughly 27% were seen once. Thyroid surgery was preceded by no treatment in any patient. Sequencing was carried out using adjacent normal tissue. These receptors were taken from a female donor with papillary thyroid cancer or a benign thyroid nodule (not recorded which). Some clones in this sample may be carry-over from other donors' samples.

This clone showed up many times. The V gene is TRBV20-1, the J gene TRBJ1-5; D is undetermined. The V end was cut by 3 bases, the J end by 0 bases, with 9 bases between. Germline assignment: CDR1 DFQATT and CDR2 SNEGSKA (reference sequence). This CDR3 contains 14 residues. CDR3 DNA sequence: TGCAGTGCTAGTCCCGGGGATAGCAATCAGCCCCAGCATTTT. It is translated as CSASPGDSNQPQHF.

This clone is classed as medium-sized. The chain recombines TRBV12-3 or TRBV12-4 with TRBJ2-2, with no clear D. CDR3 length equals 12 residues. The ends were cut back, 11 bases at V and 7 bases at J, with 14 bases in the middle. CDR3 coding DNA: TGTGCCGGCCGGTTTCGAGGCGGGGAGCTGTTTTTT. It is translated as CAGRFRGGELFF.

The chain uses TRBV11-2 and TRBJ2-7; the match to TRBD2 covers 15 bases. The CDR3 covers 17 residues. Unmatched junction bases numbered 8, after V lost 5 bases and J lost 3 bases. Germline loops: CDR1 SGHAT, CDR2 FQNNGV. CDR3 in amino acids: CASSENGLAGGFYEQYF. The CDR3 DNA is TGTGCCAGCAGCGAAAATGGACTAGCGGGAGGGTTCTACGAGCAGTACTTC. Full variable domain (rest looked up from reference TRBV11-2 and TRBJ2-7): EAGVAQSPRYKIIEKRQSVAFWCNPISGHATLYWYQQILGQGPKLLIQFQNNGVVDDSQLPKDRFSAERLKGVDSTLKIQPAKLEDSAVYLCASSENGLAGGFYEQYFGPGTRLTVT.

This clone was detected only a few times. The gene calls are TRBV6-5 and TRBJ2-2; 10 bases align to TRBD2. In germline, CDR1 is MNHEY, CDR2 SVGAGI. The CDR3 has 17 residues. The J segment lost 1 base and the V segment lost 0 bases, leaving 2 bases of the junction unmatched. The CDR3 region is CASSYSSGGWNTGELFF. For the CDR3, the DNA is TGTGCCAGCAGTTACTCTAGCGGGGGGTGGAACACCGGGGAGCTGTTTTTT.

This clone is large. CDR3 sequence reads: CASSYSYRDTGELFF. DNA for the CDR3: TGTGCCAGCAGTTACTCCTACAGGGACACCGGGGAGCTGTTTTTT. V is TRBV6-6 and J is TRBJ2-2, with D possibly being TRBD1 (6 bases). The CDR3 covers 15 residues. Trimming left V 0 bases short and J 3 bases short, with 8 bases between. The germline gives CDR1 MNHNY, CDR2 SVGAGI (reference sequence).

This chain links TRBV27 with TRBJ2-1, with a tentative D call TRBD1 (5 bases). Germline-derived CDR1 and CDR2 are MNHEY and SMNVEV (reference sequence). Trimming cost V 5 bases and J 4 bases, with 12 bases left between them. This CDR3 comprises 14 residues. CDR3 nucleotides: TGTGCCAGCAGTCAAACAGGAACTTACAATGAGCAGTTCTTC. Encoded protein: CASSQTGTYNEQFF.

The sample holds one count of this clone. The rearrangement links TRBV30 to TRBJ2-1; D gene ambiguous. The CDR3 has 14 amino acids. Trimming pared 0 bases from V and 3 bases from J, leaving 9 bases between. The germline V gene encodes CDR1 GTSNPN and CDR2 SVGIG (reference sequence). The CDR3 here is CAWSVAAGYNEQFF. The CDR3 DNA sequence: TGTGCCTGGAGTGTAGCCGCCGGCTACAATGAGCAGTTCTTC. The full variable domain, with the rest looked up from reference TRBV30 and TRBJ2-1, is SQTIHQWPATLVQPVGSPLSLECTVEGTSNPNLYWYRQAAGRGLQLLFYSVGIGQISSEVPQNLSASRPQDRQFILSSKKLLLSDSGFYLCAWSVAAGYNEQFFGPGTRLTVL.

This chain links TRBV6-5 with TRBJ1-6, with D possibly matching TRBD1 (6 bases). Trimming pared 5 bases from V and 0 bases from J, leaving 14 bases between. CDR3 length equals 17 residues. CDR1 is MNHEY and CDR2 is SVGAGI in the germline V gene. The CDR3 is CASSPRQERSYNSPLHF. The DNA for the CDR3 is TGTGCCAGCAGTCCCCGACAGGAACGCTCCTATAATTCACCCCTCCACTTT.

This clone is classed as medium-sized (0.01 to 0.1%). The V and J genes are TRBV2 and TRBJ2-5; no clear D. V gave up 6 bases and J gave up 1 base, with 12 bases separating them. CDR1 is SNHLY and CDR2 is FYNNEI in the germline V gene. The CDR3 spans 14 residues. The CDR3 nucleotides read TGTGCCAGCAGATTAGACTCACTCCAAGAGACCCAGTACTTC. Translation gives CASRLDSLQETQYF. Combining the CDR3 with reference TRBV2 and TRBJ2-5 gives the whole variable domain EPEVTQTPSHQVTQMGQEVILRCVPISNHLYFYWYRQILGQKVEFLVSFYNNEISEKSEIFDDQFSVERPDGSNFTLKIRSTKLEDSAMYFCASRLDSLQETQYFGPGTRLLVL.

This clone was seen a handful of times. The V and J genes are TRBV6-1 and TRBJ2-7; 10 bases match TRBD2. Germline assignment: CDR1 MNHNS and CDR2 SASEGT. The CDR3 is 16 amino acids. The V and J ends lost 5 bases and 2 bases, in that order; junction bases with no gene match: 9. The CDR3 region is CASSRTTAGGPYEQYF. The CDR3 DNA reads TGTGCCAGCAGTCGGACAACAGCGGGAGGGCCCTACGAGCAGTACTTC.

Worth noting for this clone: An end of the junction does not agree with germline; a read error may underlie this. The rearrangement joins TRBV19 to TRBJ1-2; D is possibly TRBD1 (5 bases). The CDR3 extends over 13 amino acids. CDR1 is LNHDA, CDR2 SQIVND, per germline (reference sequence). The CDR3 DNA reads TGTGCCAACCAATCGGGGGGGAACTATGGATACACCTTC. It translates to CANQSGGNYGYTF.

This clone is categorized as medium-sized. The chain uses TRBV12-5 and TRBJ1-1; 9 bases are a match to TRBD1. Trimming took 4 bases from V and 4 from J; bases not matched to a gene: 10. The CDR3 is 16 residues long. Germline V gene sequence: CDR1 LGHNT, CDR2 FRNRAP. The CDR3 sequence: CASGSAGQGFVTEAFF. CDR3 DNA sequence: TGTGCTAGTGGTTCTGCGGGACAGGGATTTGTCACTGAAGCTTTCTTT.

The chain couples TRBV24-1 to TRBJ2-7; no firm D call. This CDR3 contains 13 residues. Looked up from germline, CDR1 is KGHDR and CDR2 is SFDVKD. Trimming took off 3 bases at V and 4 bases at J, with 9 bases between the two ends. The CDR3, as DNA: TGTGCCACCAGTGATCCACTACGGTACGAGCAGTACTTC. Encoded protein: CATSDPLRYEQYF.

V usage is TRBV5-8 and J usage is TRBJ2-1; D call uncertain. The CDR3 sequence is 12 residues long. Germline V gene lookup returns CDR1 SGHTS and CDR2 YDEGEE. Trimming removed 4 bases at V and 7 bases at J, with 9 bases between. CDR3 sequence (DNA): TGTGCCAGCAGCCGAATCAAGAATGAGCAGTTCTTC. Protein: CASSRIKNEQFF.

This clone was seen at least ten times. Given a much more abundant clone one base away, this may be a read error. Given the absence of the conserved phenylalanine or tryptophan at the CDR3 end, a read error is likely. The chain has TRBV16 and TRBJ1-5; maybe TRBD1 (5 bases). The germline V and J ends were trimmed by 2 bases and 5 bases, with 22 bases remaining between them. The CDR3 runs to 18 residues. Germline values: CDR1 KGHSY, CDR2 FQNENV. CDR3: CASSQVGGTTDPDQPQHL. CDR3 DNA sequence: TGTGCCAGCAGCCAAGTGGGGGGGACCACTGACCCCGATCAGCCCCAGCATCTT.

By sample fraction, this clone is medium-sized (0.01 to 0.1%). The rearrangement uses TRBV11-2 and TRBJ2-3; TRBD2 matches at 7 bases. The CDR3 runs 15 residues. Trimming cost V 0 bases and J 3 bases; bases outside gene matches: 3. Germline lookup yields CDR1 SGHAT and CDR2 FQNNGV. The chain's CDR3 is CASSLEGGRTDTQYF. In DNA, the CDR3 is TGTGCCAGCAGCTTAGAGGGCGGGAGAACAGATACGCAGTATTTT.

This clone is medium-sized (0.01 to 0.1%). This chain links TRBV2 with TRBJ2-1; D might be TRBD2 (6 bases). Per the germline V gene, CDR1 is SNHLY and CDR2 is FYNNEI. Trimming shortened V by 8 bases and J by 4 bases, and 15 bases separated the two germline ends. The CDR3 extends over 14 amino acids. The CDR3 DNA sequence: TGTGCCAGCGGGGTTGGAGGGGCTTACAATGAGCAGTTCTTC. Amino acids: CASGVGGAYNEQFF.

In this sample, this clone is medium-sized. This chain links TRBV7-9 with TRBJ2-1; possibly TRBD1 or TRBD2 for D (7 bases each). Per the germline V gene, CDR1 is SEHNR and CDR2 is FQNEAQ (reference sequence). The CDR3 has 19 amino acids. With 3 bases removed from V and 2 bases from J, the gap between germline ends came to 23 bases. CDR3 in DNA: TGTGCCAGCAGCTTTAAAAGGTTAAAGCAGGGGGGGACCTACAATGAGCAGTTCTTC. Translated, it gives CASSFKRLKQGGTYNEQFF.

For this clone: Other DNA variants within this sample encode the same CDR3. The chain joins TRBV6-1 to TRBJ1-2, with 9 bases fitting TRBD1. V lost 4 bases, J lost 5 bases, and 5 bases stayed unmatched. The V gene's germline CDR1 is MNHNS and CDR2 SASEGT. This CDR3 has 14 residues. As DNA, the CDR3 is TGTGCCAGCAGTGTAAGGACAGGGGAATATGGCTACACCTTC. This translates into CASSVRTGEYGYTF.

By share, this clone ranks as large. This chain connects TRBV6-1 to TRBJ1-2; weak D call: TRBD1 (6 bases). This CDR3 comprises 14 residues. Germline CDR1 is MNHNS and CDR2 is SASEGT. Trimming shortened V by 5 bases and J by 7 bases, and 17 bases separated the two germline ends. The CDR3 here is CASSLTGKGFGYTF. The CDR3 DNA reads as TGTGCCAGCAGTTTAACAGGGAAGGGTTTTGGCTACACCTTC.

This clone has ten or more counts. A clone one base away is much larger, so this may be a read error. At the DNA level, this CDR3 is encoded by other sequences in the same sample as well. This sequence joins TRBV4-1 and TRBJ1-2; no clear D. Germline CDR1 and CDR2: MGHRA and YSYEKL. This CDR3 spans 11 amino acids. In DNA, the CDR3 is TGCGCTAGCAGCCAGTCTTATGGCTACACCTTC. Encoded protein: CASSQSYGYTF.

This clone came up many times. The chain employs TRBV18 and TRBJ2-5, with 7 bases lining up with TRBD2. This CDR3 is built from 16 residues. CDR1 KGHSH and CDR2 LQKENI come from the germline V gene. The ends lost 3 bases at V and 3 bases at J; junction bases unmatched: 10. The CDR3: CASSPTTSRTKETQYF. DNA for the CDR3: TGTGCCAGCTCACCCACGACTAGCAGAACAAAAGAGACCCAGTACTTC. The full variable domain, its missing parts supplied by reference TRBV18 and TRBJ2-5, is NAGVMQNPRHLVRRRGQEARLRCSPMKGHSHVYWYRQLPEEGLKFMVYLQKENIIDESGMPKERFSAEFPKEGPSILRIQQVVRGDSAAYFCASSPTTSRTKETQYFGPGTRLLVL.

This clone was detected many times. As DNA, the CDR3 is TGTGCCAGCAGCTTAACAATGCCAGCGGGGTTGAAATACGAGCAGTACTTC. Amino acids: CASSLTMPAGLKYEQYF. The chain recombines TRBV11-3 with TRBJ2-7, with TRBD2 identical over 7 bases. Trimming at V came to 2 bases and at J to 4 bases, leaving 14 bases not matched to a gene. The CDR3 contains 17 residues. The germline gives CDR1 SGHNT, CDR2 YENEEA.